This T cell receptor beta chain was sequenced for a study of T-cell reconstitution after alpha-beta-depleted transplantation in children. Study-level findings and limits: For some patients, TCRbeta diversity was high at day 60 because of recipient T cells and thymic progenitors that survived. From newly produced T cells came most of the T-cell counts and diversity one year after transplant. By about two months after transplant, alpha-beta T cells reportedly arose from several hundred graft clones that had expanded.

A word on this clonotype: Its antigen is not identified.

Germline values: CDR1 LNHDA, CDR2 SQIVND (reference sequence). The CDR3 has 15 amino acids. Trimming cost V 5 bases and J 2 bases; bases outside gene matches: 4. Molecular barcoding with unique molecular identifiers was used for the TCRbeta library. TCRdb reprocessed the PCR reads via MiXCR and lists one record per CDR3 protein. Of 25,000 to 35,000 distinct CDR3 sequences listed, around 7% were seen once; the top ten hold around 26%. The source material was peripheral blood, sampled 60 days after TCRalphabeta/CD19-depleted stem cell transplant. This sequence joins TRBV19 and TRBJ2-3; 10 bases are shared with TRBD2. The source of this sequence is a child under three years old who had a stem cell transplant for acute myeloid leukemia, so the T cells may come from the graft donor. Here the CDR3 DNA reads TGTGCCAGTAGTGGCGGACTAGCGGTCACAGATACGCAGTATTTT. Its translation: CASSGGLAVTDTQYF.